The 18 T cell receptor beta chains below all came from one sample that was sequenced in a study of circulating tumor DNA in untreated peripheral T-cell lymphoma. The data were produced by immunoSEQ multiplex PCR, yet TCRdb's version contains in-frame clones alone and is incomplete. Altogether several thousand clones are present, nearly 85% being singletons, with the ten largest covering about 2.1%. The sequencing input was tumor tissue. Receptor source: a human donor with peripheral T-cell lymphoma.

V and J are TRBV19 and TRBJ1-5, with D possibly TRBD1 on 6 matching bases. The CDR3 loop spans 14 amino acids. The germline CDR1 and CDR2 sequences are LNHDA and SQIVND (reference sequence). The V end was cut by 5 bases, the J end by 4 bases, with 12 bases between. CDR3 loop: CASSFRTVNQPQHF. CDR3 DNA: TGTGCCAGTAGTTTCCGGACAGTAAATCAGCCCCAGCATTTT.

V gene TRBV6-8 combines with J gene TRBJ1-5; D may be TRBD1 (5 bases). Trimming shortened V by 10 bases and J by 0 bases, and 22 bases separated the two germline ends. Germline V gene sequence: CDR1 MNHGY, CDR2 SAAAGT. The CDR3 sequence is 17 residues long. The DNA for the CDR3 is TGTGCCATCAGGGCGGGGGGAGATTCGAATAGCAATCAGCCCCAGCATTTT. It specifies CAIRAGGDSNSNQPQHF.

The genes are TRBV30 and TRBJ1-2; no clear D gene. CDR3 size: 13 residues. Trimming stripped 0 bases from V and 5 bases from J, with 10 bases between. Germline V CDR1 and CDR2: GTSNPN, SVGIG (reference sequence). CDR3 region: CAWSVWEGYGYTF. DNA of the CDR3: TGTGCCTGGAGTGTGTGGGAAGGGTATGGCTACACCTTC.

This sequence joins TRBV11-3 and TRBJ1-2; the match to TRBD1 covers 9 bases. Trimming removed 5 bases from V and 3 bases from J; junction bases left unmatched: 19. CDR1 and CDR2 from the germline V gene are SGHNT and YENEEA. The CDR3 covers 19 residues. Here the CDR3 reads CASSTGTGKGKGVDYGYTF. The CDR3 nucleotides read TGTGCCAGCAGCACAGGGACAGGGAAGGGGAAGGGAGTGGACTATGGCTACACCTTC.

The chain is built from TRBV19 and TRBJ1-1; D possibly corresponds to TRBD1 (5 bases). This CDR3 comprises 14 residues. The germline CDR1 and CDR2 sequences are LNHDA and SQIVND (reference sequence). Trimming cost V 7 bases and J 4 bases, with 16 bases left between them. CDR3 bases: TGTGCCAGTAACATGGGACCGTCGCGCACTGAAGCTTTCTTT. Translated: CASNMGPSRTEAFF.

The chain joins TRBV19 to TRBJ2-5, with D possibly being TRBD1 or TRBD2 (5 bases each). Germline CDR1 LNHDA, CDR2 SQIVND (reference sequence). Trimming shortened V by 6 bases and J by 5 bases, and 16 bases separated the two germline ends. This CDR3 contains 14 residues. CDR3 region: CASRGRSEGETQYF. The CDR3 nucleotides are TGTGCCAGTAGGGGCAGGTCAGAGGGGGAGACCCAGTACTTC.

CDR3 DNA: TGTGCCAGTAGATGGGAGGGAGGCGACGAGCAGTACTTC. It yields the protein CASRWEGGDEQYF. The rearrangement uses TRBV19 and TRBJ2-7; TRBD2 agrees at 7 bases. Per germline, CDR1 LNHDA and CDR2 SQIVND (reference sequence). The V and J ends lost 6 bases and 5 bases, in that order; junction bases with no gene match: 7. CDR3 length: 13 amino acids.

This chain connects TRBV11-3 to TRBJ2-3, with D possibly called TRBD1 or TRBD2 (5 bases each). Germline V CDR1 and CDR2: SGHNT, YENEEA. Trimming took off 5 bases at V and 0 bases at J, with 9 bases between the two ends. The CDR3 runs 14 residues. The CDR3 region has the DNA TGTGCCAGCAGCCTCAGGGACAGCACAGATACGCAGTATTTT. Protein product: CASSLRDSTDTQYF.

The V and J genes are TRBV19 and TRBJ1-1, with a weak D call TRBD1 (6 bases). Between the trimmed V and J ends, which lost 5 bases and 0 bases, there was a span of 16 bases. CDR1 is LNHDA and CDR2 is SQIVND in the germline V gene (reference sequence). This CDR3 spans 16 amino acids. The DNA for the CDR3 is TGTGCCAGTAGTCCCGAATCGGGACAAATGAACACTGAAGCTTTCTTT. It translates to CASSPESGQMNTEAFF.

V gene TRBV23-1 combines with J gene TRBJ1-5; no firm D call. TRBV23-1 counts as an open reading frame of uncertain function. Trimming took 6 bases from V and 3 from J, leaving 18 bases between them. This CDR3 is built from 16 residues. The CDR3, as DNA: TGCGCCAGCAGCCTCGGACTTTCTCCACCCAATCAGCCCCAGCATTTT. Its protein is CASSLGLSPPNQPQHF.

The rearrangement links TRBV27 to TRBJ1-2, with a possible D match to TRBD1 (6 bases). Germline V gene data show CDR1 as MNHEY and CDR2 as SMNVEV (reference sequence). The CDR3 spans 14 residues. V lost 3 bases and J 2 bases, leaving 10 bases between the germline ends. CDR3 DNA: TGTGCCAGCAGTTTTTCAGGGGCCAACTATGGCTACACCTTC. As protein: CASSFSGANYGYTF.

This clone was recorded a few times. This specimen includes other DNA sequences encoding the same CDR3. The V gene is TRBV11-3, the J gene TRBJ1-5; 8 bases are shared with TRBD1. The V gene's germline CDR1 is SGHNT and CDR2 YENEEA. Losses at the gene ends were 3 bases for V and 4 bases for J; bases not matched to a gene: 5. There are 15 residues in the CDR3. This chain's CDR3 is CASSLLTGANQPQHF. CDR3 in DNA: TGTGCCAGCAGCTTGTTGACAGGGGCTAATCAGCCCCAGCATTTT.

The count of this clone is one. The chain uses TRBV30 and TRBJ1-1, with D hard to call. The germline V gene encodes CDR1 GTSNPN and CDR2 SVGIG (reference sequence). V was pared by 1 base and J by 3 bases, with 6 bases between. The CDR3 extends over 12 amino acids. The CDR3 DNA follows: TGTGCCTGGAGTGGGGGAGACACTGAAGCTTTCTTT. It yields the protein CAWSGGDTEAFF.

The chain is built from TRBV18 and TRBJ2-5; D is unclear. The V end was cut by 1 base, the J end by 2 bases, with 5 bases between. This CDR3 has 13 residues. The germline gives CDR1 KGHSH, CDR2 LQKENI. The CDR3 coding sequence is TGTGCCAGCTCACCACGGGCACAAGAGACCCAGTACTTC. It specifies CASSPRAQETQYF.

The rearrangement uses TRBV29-1 and TRBJ1-1; 7 positions agree with TRBD1. CDR3 length equals 15 residues. With V trimmed by 0 bases and J by 4 bases, 8 bases remained unmatched. Germline V gives CDR1 SQVTM, CDR2 ANQGSEA. CDR3 sequence reads: CSVEDGPTGFTEAFF. In nucleotides, the CDR3 is TGCAGCGTTGAAGATGGACCGACAGGGTTCACTGAAGCTTTCTTT.

The genes are TRBV18 and TRBJ1-4; TRBD1 aligns across 7 bases. Per the germline V gene, CDR1 is KGHSH and CDR2 is LQKENI. V shed 2 bases, J shed 8 bases, and the junction held 5 bases outside the gene matches. CDR3 length equals 14 residues. CDR3 region: CASSPTGTAEKLFF. The CDR3 nucleotides read TGTGCCAGCTCACCAACTGGGACAGCAGAAAAACTGTTTTTT.

The chain recombines TRBV1 with TRBJ2-1; the D call TRBD2 from the table was never checked on the DNA. TRBV1 constitutes a pseudogene. This CDR3 region has 16 residues. CDR3 coding DNA: TGCGCCAGCAGCCAAGCGATCCCTAGCGGCTACAATGAGCAGTTCTTC. Translated, it gives CASSQAIPSGYNEQFF.

Worth noting for this clone: A junction end diverges from the germline sequence, so it may reflect a read error. This sequence joins TRBV29-1 and TRBJ1-2; D is possibly TRBD1 (5 bases). CDR1 and CDR2 (germline): SQVTM, ANQGSEA. CDR3 length equals 15 residues. In DNA, the CDR3 is TGCAGCGTTAAAGAGTTAATGGCAGGGAACTATGGCTACACCTTC. This codes for CSVKELMAGNYGYTF.